The T cell receptor (beta chain) described here comes from a study of CD8 T cells in ankylosing spondylitis. General study points: A TCR beta motif made of several highly homologous variants seemed typical of ankylosing spondylitis blood. As for the disease-linked clones, they showed a CD8+ phenotype and occurred at relatively low frequencies in peripheral blood.

Germline CDR1 reads SGHRS; CDR2 reads YFSETQ. V was pared by 0 bases and J by 0 bases, with 5 bases of the junction left unmatched. The CDR3 is made up of 17 amino acids. Regarding this clonotype: The antigen remains unidentified.

MiXCR, run by TCRdb on the 5' RACE reads, gives a single entry per CDR3 protein. The data contain about 400,000 distinct CDR3 sequences, approximately 20% of them seen just once; the ten biggest clones take up about 15%. The V call is TRBV5-1, the J call TRBJ2-3; 9 bases fit TRBD2. This sequence was found in a male donor with ankylosing spondylitis. The sequenced material came from blood, either unsorted or a sorted T cell fraction (not recorded which). Here the CDR3 DNA reads TGCGCCAGCAGCTTGGGCCTAGCGGGGTTTAGCACAGATACGCAGTATTTT. Residues: CASSLGLAGFSTDTQYF.